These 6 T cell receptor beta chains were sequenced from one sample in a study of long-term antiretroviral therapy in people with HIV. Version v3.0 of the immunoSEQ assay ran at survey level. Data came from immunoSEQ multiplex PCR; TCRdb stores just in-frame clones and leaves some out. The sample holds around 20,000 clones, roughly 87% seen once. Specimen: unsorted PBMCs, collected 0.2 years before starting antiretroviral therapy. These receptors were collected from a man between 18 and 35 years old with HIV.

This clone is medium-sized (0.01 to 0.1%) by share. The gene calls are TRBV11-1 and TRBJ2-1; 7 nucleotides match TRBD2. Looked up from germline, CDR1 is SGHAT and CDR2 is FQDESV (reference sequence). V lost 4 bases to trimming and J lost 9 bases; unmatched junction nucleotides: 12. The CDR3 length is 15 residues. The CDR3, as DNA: TGTGCCAGCAGCTGGGGAGGATCGGTAGCGGGTGAGCAGTTCTTC. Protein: CASSWGGSVAGEQFF.

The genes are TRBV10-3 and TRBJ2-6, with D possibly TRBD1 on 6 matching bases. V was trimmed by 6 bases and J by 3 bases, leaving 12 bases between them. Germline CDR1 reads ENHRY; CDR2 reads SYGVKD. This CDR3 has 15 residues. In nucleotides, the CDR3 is TGTGCCATCAGCGAGACAGGCAGTGGGGCCAACGTCCTGACTTTC. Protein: CAISETGSGANVLTF.

The CDR3 bases are TGTGCCAGCAGCCAAGGAATCGCAGGGGCTGAAGCTTTCTTT. As protein: CASSQGIAGAEAFF. V gene TRBV14 combines with J gene TRBJ1-1, with D perhaps TRBD1 (6 bases). The germline CDR1 and CDR2 sequences are SGHDN and FVKESK. Trimming cost V 1 base and J 6 bases, with 12 bases left between them. The CDR3 spans 14 residues.

The CDR3 reads CASSMQRNTEAFF. The DNA for the CDR3 is TGTGCCAGTAGTATGCAGAGGAACACTGAAGCTTTCTTT. The chain couples TRBV19 to TRBJ1-1, with D unclear. Germline values: CDR1 LNHDA, CDR2 SQIVND (reference sequence). The CDR3 spans 13 residues. The ends were cut back, 3 bases at V and 1 base at J, with 6 bases in the middle.

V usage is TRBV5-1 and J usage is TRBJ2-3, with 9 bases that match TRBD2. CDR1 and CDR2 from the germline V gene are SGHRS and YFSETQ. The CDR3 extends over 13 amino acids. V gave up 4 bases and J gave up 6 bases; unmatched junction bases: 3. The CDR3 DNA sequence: TGCGCCAGCAGCCTGCGGGGGGGGGATACGCAGTATTTT. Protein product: CASSLRGGDTQYF. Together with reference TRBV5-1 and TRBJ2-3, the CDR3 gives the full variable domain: KAGVTQTPRYLIKTRGQQVTLSCSPISGHRSVSWYQQTPGQGLQFLFEYFSETQRNKGNFPGRFSGRQFSNSRSEMNVSTLELGDSALYLCASSLRGGDTQYFGPGTRLTVL.

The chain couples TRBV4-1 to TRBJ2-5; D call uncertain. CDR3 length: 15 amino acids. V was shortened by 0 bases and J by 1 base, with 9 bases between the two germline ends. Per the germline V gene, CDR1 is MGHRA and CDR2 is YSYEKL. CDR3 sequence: CASSQDPAPQETQYF. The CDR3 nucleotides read TGCGCCAGCAGCCAAGACCCAGCGCCCCAAGAGACCCAGTACTTC.